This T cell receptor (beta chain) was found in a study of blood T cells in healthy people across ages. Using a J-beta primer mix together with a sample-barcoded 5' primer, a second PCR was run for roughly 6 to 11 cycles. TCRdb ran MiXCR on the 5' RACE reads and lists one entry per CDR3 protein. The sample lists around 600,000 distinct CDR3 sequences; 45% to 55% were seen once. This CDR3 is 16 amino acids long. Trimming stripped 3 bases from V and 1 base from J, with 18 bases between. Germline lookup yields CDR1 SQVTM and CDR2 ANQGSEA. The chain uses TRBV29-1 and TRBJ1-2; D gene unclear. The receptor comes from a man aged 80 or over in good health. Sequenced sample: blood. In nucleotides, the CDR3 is TGCAGCGTTGATGCTGGCGCCCGACCTCGTAACTATGGCTACACCTTC. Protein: CSVDAGARPRNYGYTF. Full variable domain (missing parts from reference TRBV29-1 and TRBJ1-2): SAVISQKPSRDICQRGTSLTIQCQVDSQVTMMFWYRQQPGQSLTLIATANQGSEATYESGFVIDKFPISRPNLTFSTLTVSNMSPEDSSIYLCSVDAGARPRNYGYTFGSGTRLTVV.